The source of this TCR beta chain is a study of identical twins. Study-wide points: The degree of excess twin sharing was weaker in beta out-of-frame sequences. Memory repertoires showed no such pattern, whereas abundant cord blood beta clonotypes carried fewer insertions.

V gave up 5 bases and J gave up 0 bases, with 12 bases separating them. The CDR3 covers 15 residues. From germline, CDR1 is SGHDN and CDR2 FVKESK. All donors were healthy Caucasians. TCRdb re-derived calls from the 5' RACE reads in MiXCR, one entry per CDR3 protein. The repertoire includes some 590,000 distinct CDR3 sequences, more than 9% of them detected once, and around 3.1% sits in the top ten. This clonotype was observed at least ten times. What it recognizes is unknown. Separately, the same data were catalogued under a study of yellow fever vaccine responses in identical twins.

Sequenced: PBMCs. This sequence joins TRBV14 and TRBJ2-3; D is perhaps TRBD1 (7 bases). The receptor comes from a woman younger than 30 in good health. CDR3 coding DNA: TGTGCCAGCAGCGGGCGGGACAGCAGCACAGATACGCAGTATTTT. Translated: CASSGRDSSTDTQYF.